These T cell receptor beta chains were read from a single sample in a study of CD8+CD57+ T cells in acquired aplastic anemia. TCRdb recomputed calls from the reads with MiXCR, one row per CDR3 protein. Of 35,000 to 45,000 distinct CDR3 sequences listed, around 67% were seen once; the top ten hold under 25%. What was sequenced was sorted CD4+, CD8+, or CD8+CD57+ T cells (not recorded which) from PBMCs. The source is a human donor in good health, serving as a control. Each CDR3 is given with its conserved first and last residue. A D gene is named only where the DNA matches it firmly. A row's size may be missing; if present it is once, few, many or a size class.

D gene	clone size	J gene	V gene	CDR3 DNA	CDR3 protein
TRBD2	.	TRBJ2-7	TRBV10-3	TGTGCCATCGGCAGCGGGGGGGACGCCTACGAGCAGTACTTC	CAIGSGGDAYEQYF
TRBD2	.	TRBJ2-5	TRBV5-1	TGCGCCAGCAGCAATGGGGATAGCGGGGGTCCCCAGACCCAGTACTTC	CASSNGDSGGPQTQYF
.	.	TRBJ1-1	TRBV25-1	TGTGCCAGCAGTGGCAAGGTTGGGGCTTTCTTT	CASSGKVGAFF
.	.	TRBJ2-3	TRBV10-3	TGTGCCATCAAGTGGGCGGGTGTGGACACAGATACGCAGTATTTT	CAIKWAGVDTDTQYF
TRBD1	.	TRBJ1-1	TRBV25-1	TGTGCCAGCAGGACAGGGTTGAACACTGAAGCTTTCTTT	CASRTGLNTEAFF
.	once	TRBJ1-1	TRBV7-9	TGTGCCAGCAGCTCCATAGTGAACACTGAAGCTTTCTTT	CASSSIVNTEAFF
TRBD1	few	TRBJ1-5	TRBV24-1	TGTGCCACCAGTGCCTGGGGGACAGGGGCAGATCAGCCCCAGCATTTT	CATSAWGTGADQPQHF
.	.	TRBJ2-5	TRBV12-3/TRBV12-4	TGTGCCAGCAGAATAAGCTTAGAGACCCAGTACTTC	CASRISLETQYF
.	.	TRBJ2-2	TRBV15	TGTGCCACCAGCAGAGATTGGGCAGACACCGGGGAGCTGTTTTTT	CATSRDWADTGELFF
.	few	TRBJ2-7	TRBV7-2	TGTGCCAGCAGCGCGGGGCAGCCCTACGAGCAGTACTTC	CASSAGQPYEQYF
.	many	TRBJ2-7	TRBV6-2/TRBV6-3	TGTGCCAGCAGTCACTCAGACGAGCAGTACTTC	CASSHSDEQYF
.	many	TRBJ2-7	TRBV4-1	TGCGCCAGCAGCCACCCGGGACTGTCATCCTACGAGCAGTACTTC	CASSHPGLSSYEQYF
TRBD1	.	TRBJ2-3	TRBV20-1	TGCAGTGCTAGAGATCCACAGGGGGCTGCGGACACGCAGTATTTT	CSARDPQGAADTQYF
.	medium-sized	TRBJ1-2	TRBV29-1	TGCAGCGTTGCGCCCAGGGAGAGCTATGGCTACACCTTC	CSVAPRESYGYTF
.	many	TRBJ1-5	TRBV30	TGTGCCTGGAGTGAAGGGGGGGCGAATCAGCCCCAGCATTTT	CAWSEGGANQPQHF
.	.	TRBJ2-7	TRBV7-3	TGTGCCAGCAGCCCAACGGGGAGCCAGAACGAGCAGTACTTC	CASSPTGSQNEQYF
TRBD1	medium-sized	TRBJ2-7	TRBV29-1	TGCAGCGTCGAGGACAGGGAGGACTACGAGCAGTACTTC	CSVEDREDYEQYF
TRBD1	.	TRBJ1-2	TRBV19	TGTGCCACCCAGGGGGCATTATCCTATGGCTACACCTTC	CATQGALSYGYTF
.	.	TRBJ1-2	TRBV12-3/TRBV12-4	TGTGCCAGCAGTCAGGAGTTCTACCCCTATGGCTACACCTTC	CASSQEFYPYGYTF
TRBD1	.	TRBJ1-2	TRBV2	TGTGCCAGCAGAGATAGGACAGGGACCCACTATGGCTACACCTTC	CASRDRTGTHYGYTF
TRBD2	.	TRBJ2-1	TRBV29-1	TGCAGCGTACTTCCGGGACTAGCCTACAATGAGCAGTTCTTC	CSVLPGLAYNEQFF
.	few	TRBJ2-3	TRBV7-8	TGTGCCAGCAGCGCCGGCGGGGGCACAGATACGCAGTATTTT	CASSAGGGTDTQYF
.	.	TRBJ1-1	TRBV7-6	TGTGCCAGCAGCTCGAATCCCGGAGGAACTGAAGCTTTCTTT	CASSSNPGGTEAFF
.	.	TRBJ1-6	TRBV2	TGTGCCAGCAGAAATGGACGGACGGTGGGTTCACCCCTCCACTTT	CASRNGRTVGSPLHF
.	.	TRBJ1-2	TRBV16	TGTGCCAGCAGCCAATCGAAGTTAAACTATGGCTACACCTTC	CASSQSKLNYGYTF
.	few	TRBJ2-3	TRBV7-2	TGTGCCAGCAGCAAACAGGGAGATACGCAGTATTTT	CASSKQGDTQYF
.	.	TRBJ2-7	TRBV24-1	TGTGCCACCAGTGATTTTTACGAGCAGTACTTC	CATSDFYEQYF
.	.	TRBJ1-1	TRBV19	TGTGGCGACAGGAGGGCTGAAGCTTTCTTT	CGDRRAEAFF
.	.	TRBJ2-5	TRBV10-3	TGTGCCATCAGTGACCCCGCAGGGGGAGGGACCCAGTACTTC	CAISDPAGGGTQYF
.	.	TRBJ2-5	TRBV2	TGTGCCAGCAGTGAAGAAGCACTAGTCTATTACTTC	CASSEEALVYYF
.	.	TRBJ1-6	TRBV6-1	TGTGCCAGCAGCGAAGTTAGAGGTAATTCACCCCTCCACTTT	CASSEVRGNSPLHF
.	.	TRBJ1-2	TRBV29-1	TGCAGCGTCGTCGTTAACTATGGCTACACCTTC	CSVVVNYGYTF
.	many	TRBJ1-1	TRBV13	TGTGCCAGCAGCTCCTTAATGAACACTGAAGCTTTCTTT	CASSSLMNTEAFF
.	many	TRBJ2-3	TRBV14	TGTGCCAGCAGTCCGACTTCTTCTAGCACAGATACGCAGTATTTT	CASSPTSSSTDTQYF
TRBD1	.	TRBJ1-2	TRBV2	TGTGCCAGCAGTGACCAGGGACAGGGGGATGGCTACACCTTC	CASSDQGQGDGYTF